This TCR beta chain is from a study of T-cell reconstitution after alpha-beta-depleted transplantation in children. Study-level findings and limits: Once a year had passed after transplant, T-cell counts and diversity came mostly from newly produced T cells.

The TCRbeta library incorporated unique molecular identifiers. TCRdb re-analysed the PCR reads in MiXCR, keeping a single row per CDR3 protein. The repertoire consists of a few hundred thousand distinct CDR3 sequences, with about 23% occurring once and the leading ten covering approximately 2.5%. This clonotype was picked up many times. Its antigen remains unidentified. The sequences come from PBMCs, collected before TCRalphabeta/CD19-depleted stem cell transplant. This receptor was obtained from a girl aged 2 to 9 with Fanconi anemia, due to receive a stem cell transplant.

CDR3 coding DNA: TGTGCCAGCAGCTTCGGGACTCCCCAAGAGACCCAGTACTTC. Translated, it gives CASSFGTPQETQYF. The chain is built from TRBV7-2 and TRBJ2-5, with D tentatively TRBD2 (6 bases). This CDR3 is built from 14 residues. Trimming cost V 3 bases and J 1 base, with 9 bases left between them. Germline CDR1 SGHTA, CDR2 FQGNSA.